This T cell receptor beta chain was recorded in a study of beta chain features in type 1 diabetes. This clone was counted between two and nine times. Its antigen is unknown. Every bit of the isolated RNA underwent reverse transcription, so sequencing read expressed TCRB transcripts. Some clones are missing from TCRdb's copy, which holds only in-frame ones; the method was immunoSEQ multiplex PCR. The top ten clones hold 3.5% to 4.5% of a sample with a few hundred thousand clones, about 26% of them seen once. Germline assignment: CDR1 SEHNR and CDR2 FQNEAQ (reference sequence). V lost 2 bases and J lost 5, with 12 bases in between. CDR3 length: 14 amino acids. General study findings and limits: Shorter templates might be favored by PCR, and equally so in patients and in controls. Patients' naive, central memory and Treg TCRB repertoires seemed closer to one another than those of healthy donors. A moderate, significant TCRB CDR3 shortening appeared in type 1 diabetes across four CD4+ subsets.

The gene calls are TRBV7-9 and TRBJ2-5, with D perhaps TRBD1 (6 bases). The sample taken for sequencing was central memory CD4+ T cells from blood. The clonotype comes from a man aged 30 to 45 in good health. The CDR3 sequence: CASSLTGIVETQYF. The CDR3 DNA sequence: TGTGCCAGCAGCTTAACAGGGATTGTGGAGACCCAGTACTTC. The whole variable domain, remainder taken from reference TRBV7-9 and TRBJ2-5, is DTGVSQNPRHKITKRGQNVTFRCDPISEHNRLYWYRQTLGQGPEFLTYFQNEAQLEKSRLLSDRFSAERPKGSFSTLEIQRTEQGDSAMYLCASSLTGIVETQYFGPGTRLLVL.